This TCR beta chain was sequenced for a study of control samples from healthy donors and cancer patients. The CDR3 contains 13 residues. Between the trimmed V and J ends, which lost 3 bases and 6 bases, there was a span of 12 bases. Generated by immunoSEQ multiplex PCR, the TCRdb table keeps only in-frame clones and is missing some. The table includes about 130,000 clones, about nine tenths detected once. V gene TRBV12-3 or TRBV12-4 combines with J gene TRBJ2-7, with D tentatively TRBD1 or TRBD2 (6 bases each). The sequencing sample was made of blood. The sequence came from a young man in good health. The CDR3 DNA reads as TGTGCCAGCAGTTTTGGGGGGCTCGGCGAGCAGTACTTC. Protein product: CASSFGGLGEQYF.